This T cell receptor (beta chain) was recovered during a study of vaccination effects on CD4 cells after COVID-19. This clone was observed a handful of times. Its cognate antigen is unknown. Data came from immunoSEQ multiplex PCR; TCRdb stores just in-frame clones and leaves some out. The sample contains around 32,000 clones, about 70% of which appear only once. The CDR3 is made up of 15 amino acids. Looked up from germline, CDR1 is MGHDK and CDR2 is SYGVNS. Losses at the gene ends were 3 bases for V and 5 bases for J; bases not matched to a gene: 3. ViraFEST used viral peptide pools to expand antigen-specific CD4+ T cells before sequencing. Isolating CD4+ T cells followed about 11 days of culture. Every participant took two doses of the BNT162b2 or mRNA-1273 vaccine.

The specimen was CD4+ T cells from PBMCs cultured with HCoV-229E spike peptides, collected after COVID-19 vaccination. The receptor was derived from a human donor who received a COVID-19 vaccine. The chain couples TRBV25-1 to TRBJ2-7, with 14 bases aligning to TRBD2. The CDR3 loop reads CASSDVGLAGDEQYF. The CDR3 DNA follows: TGTGCCAGCAGTGACGTGGGACTAGCGGGGGACGAGCAGTACTTC.